The sequence of this T cell receptor beta chain was determined in a study of control samples from healthy donors and cancer patients. Clones were read by immunoSEQ multiplex PCR, and TCRdb kept only the in-frame ones, dropping some. The sample has about 120,000 clones; around 90% are singletons. There are 12 residues in the CDR3. V lost 6 bases and J lost 6, with 10 bases in between. The clonotype originates from a man aged 50 or older in good health. The chain couples TRBV12-3 or TRBV12-4 to TRBJ2-3, with TRBD1 as a possible D gene (5 bases). Sequencing input: blood. CDR3: CASRPSGDTQYF. The CDR3 nucleotides read TGTGCCAGCAGACCATCAGGGGATACGCAGTATTTT.